At least ten counts were recorded for the clone carrying this T cell receptor beta chain. The target antigen is unknown. With molecular barcodes, quantitative 5'-RACE was used to make the TCR beta libraries. TCRdb analysed the 5' RACE reads with MiXCR anew, one entry per CDR3 protein. The data contain about 36,000 distinct CDR3 sequences, around an eighth of them singletons. The data were obtained in a study of CD8 T cells in ankylosing spondylitis. General study findings and limits: A motif of seven or eight highly homologous TCR beta variants was seen as apparently characteristic of ankylosing spondylitis blood.

This receptor was identified in a male donor with ankylosing spondylitis. Specimen: synovial fluid, either unsorted or a sorted T cell fraction (not recorded which).

This chain's CDR3 is CASSLQGKVYEQYF. In DNA, the CDR3 is TGTGCCAGCAGTCTACAGGGGAAGGTCTACGAGCAGTACTTC. The chain is built from TRBV28 and TRBJ2-7, with 7 positions matching TRBD1. Trimming at V came to 5 bases and at J to 3 bases, leaving 7 bases not matched to a gene. CDR1 and CDR2 (germline): MDHEN, SYDVKM. The length of the CDR3 is 14 residues.